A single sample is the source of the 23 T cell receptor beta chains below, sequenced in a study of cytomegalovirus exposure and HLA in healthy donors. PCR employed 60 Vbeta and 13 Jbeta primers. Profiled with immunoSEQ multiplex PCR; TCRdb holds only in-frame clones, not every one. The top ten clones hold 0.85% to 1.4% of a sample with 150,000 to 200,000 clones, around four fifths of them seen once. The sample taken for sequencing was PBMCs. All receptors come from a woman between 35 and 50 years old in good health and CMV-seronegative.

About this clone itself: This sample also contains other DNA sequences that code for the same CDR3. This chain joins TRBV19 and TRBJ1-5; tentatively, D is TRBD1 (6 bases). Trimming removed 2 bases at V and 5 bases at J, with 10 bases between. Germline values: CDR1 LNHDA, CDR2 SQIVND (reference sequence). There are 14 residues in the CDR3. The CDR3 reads CASSIRGSDQPQHF. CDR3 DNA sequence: TGTGCCAGTAGTATAAGGGGGTCCGATCAGCCCCAGCATTTT.

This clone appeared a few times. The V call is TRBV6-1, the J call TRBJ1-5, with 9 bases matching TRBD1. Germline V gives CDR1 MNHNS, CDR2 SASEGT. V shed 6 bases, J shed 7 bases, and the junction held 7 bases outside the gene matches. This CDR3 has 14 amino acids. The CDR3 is CASSTTGGDQPQHF. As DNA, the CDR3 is TGTGCCAGCAGCACAACAGGGGGCGACCAGCCCCAGCATTTT.

CDR3 DNA: TGCGCCAGCAGCCCCCTCTCCCCAGGAGGGGAGCAGTACTTC. This gives the protein CASSPLSPGGEQYF. This chain connects TRBV5-1 to TRBJ2-7, with D possibly TRBD2 on 6 matching bases. The CDR3 has 14 amino acids. CDR1 and CDR2 from the germline V gene are SGHRS and YFSETQ. Trimming removed 4 bases at V and 7 bases at J, with 18 bases between.

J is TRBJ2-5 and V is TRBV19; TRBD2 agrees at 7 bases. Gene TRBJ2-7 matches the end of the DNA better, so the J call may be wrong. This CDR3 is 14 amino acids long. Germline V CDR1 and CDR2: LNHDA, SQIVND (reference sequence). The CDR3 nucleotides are TGTGCCAGTAGTATCAGGCTAGCGGATTACGAGCAGTACTTC. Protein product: CASSIRLADYEQYF.

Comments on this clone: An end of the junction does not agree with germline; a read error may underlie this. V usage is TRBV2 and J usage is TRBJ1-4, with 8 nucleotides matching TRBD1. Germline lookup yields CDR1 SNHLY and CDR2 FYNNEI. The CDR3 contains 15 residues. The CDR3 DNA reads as TGTGCCGGCAGTGTCAGACAGGGGACTAATGAAAAACTGTTTTTT. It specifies CAGSVRQGTNEKLFF.

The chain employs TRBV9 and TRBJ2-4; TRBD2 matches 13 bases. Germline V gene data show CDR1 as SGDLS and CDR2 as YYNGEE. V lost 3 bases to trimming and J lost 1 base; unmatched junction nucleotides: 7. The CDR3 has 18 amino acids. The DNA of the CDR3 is TGTGCCAGCAGCGGGACTAGCGGGAGTTCCGGGGCCAAAAACATTCAGTACTTC. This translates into CASSGTSGSSGAKNIQYF.

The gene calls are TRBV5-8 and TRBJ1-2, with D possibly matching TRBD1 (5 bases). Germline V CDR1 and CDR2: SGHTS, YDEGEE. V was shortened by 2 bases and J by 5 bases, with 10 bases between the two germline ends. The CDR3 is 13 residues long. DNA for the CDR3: TGTGCCAGCAGCTTTGGGGCGACGTATGGCTACACCTTC. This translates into CASSFGATYGYTF. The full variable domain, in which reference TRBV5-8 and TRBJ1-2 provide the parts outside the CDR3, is EAGVTQSPTHLIKTRGQQATLRCSPISGHTSVYWYQQALGLGLQFLLWYDEGEERNRGNFPPRFSGRQFPNYSSELNVNALELEDSALYLCASSFGATYGYTFGSGTRLTVV.

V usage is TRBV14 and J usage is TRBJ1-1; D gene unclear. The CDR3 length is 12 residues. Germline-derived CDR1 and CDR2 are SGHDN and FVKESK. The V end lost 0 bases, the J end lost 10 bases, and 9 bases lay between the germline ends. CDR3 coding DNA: TGTGCCAGCAGCCAAGATTCACCAGTAGCTTTCTTT. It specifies CASSQDSPVAFF.

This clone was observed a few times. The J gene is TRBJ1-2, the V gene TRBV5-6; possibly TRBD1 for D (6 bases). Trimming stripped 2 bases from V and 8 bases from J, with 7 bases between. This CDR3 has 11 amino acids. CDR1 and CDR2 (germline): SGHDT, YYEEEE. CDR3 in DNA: TGTGCCAGCAGCTTCGACAGGGGCTACACCTTC. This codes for CASSFDRGYTF.

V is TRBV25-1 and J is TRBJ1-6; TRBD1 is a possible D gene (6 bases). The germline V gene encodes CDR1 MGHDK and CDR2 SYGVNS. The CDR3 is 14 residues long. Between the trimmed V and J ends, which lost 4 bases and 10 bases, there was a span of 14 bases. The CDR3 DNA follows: TGTGCCAGCAGTGTCCGGGACAAACCATCACCCCTCCACTTT. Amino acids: CASSVRDKPSPLHF.

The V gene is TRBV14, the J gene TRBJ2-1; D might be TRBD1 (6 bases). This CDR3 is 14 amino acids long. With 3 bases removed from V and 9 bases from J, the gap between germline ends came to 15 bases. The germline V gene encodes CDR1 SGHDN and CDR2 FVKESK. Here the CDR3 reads CASSQGALYGEQFF. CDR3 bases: TGTGCCAGCAGCCAGGGGGCCCTTTATGGTGAGCAGTTCTTC. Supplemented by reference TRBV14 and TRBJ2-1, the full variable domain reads EAGVTQFPSHSVIEKGQTVTLRCDPISGHDNLYWYRRVMGKEIKFLLHFVKESKQDESGMPNNRFLAERTGGTYSTLKVQPAELEDSGVYFCASSQGALYGEQFFGPGTRLTVL.

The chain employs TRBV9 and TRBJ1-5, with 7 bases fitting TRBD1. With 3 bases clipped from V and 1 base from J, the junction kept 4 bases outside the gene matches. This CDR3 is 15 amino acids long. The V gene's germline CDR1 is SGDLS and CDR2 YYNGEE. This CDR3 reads CASSAGGQSNQPQHF. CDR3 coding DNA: TGTGCCAGCAGCGCCGGGGGACAGAGCAATCAGCCCCAGCATTTT.

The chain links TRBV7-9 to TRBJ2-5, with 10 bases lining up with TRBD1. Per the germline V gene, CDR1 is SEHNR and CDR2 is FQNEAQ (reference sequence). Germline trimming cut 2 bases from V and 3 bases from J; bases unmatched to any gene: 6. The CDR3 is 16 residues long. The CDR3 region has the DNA TGTGCCAGCAGCTTATTTATCGGGACAGGGGAAGAGACCCAGTACTTC. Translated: CASSLFIGTGEETQYF.

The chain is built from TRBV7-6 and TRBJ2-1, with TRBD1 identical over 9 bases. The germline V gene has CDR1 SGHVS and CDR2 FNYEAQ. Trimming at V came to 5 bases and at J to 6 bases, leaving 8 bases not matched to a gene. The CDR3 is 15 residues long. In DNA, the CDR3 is TGTGCCAGCAGCCGACCGGGACAGGGCGCCAATGAGCAGTTCTTC. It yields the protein CASSRPGQGANEQFF.

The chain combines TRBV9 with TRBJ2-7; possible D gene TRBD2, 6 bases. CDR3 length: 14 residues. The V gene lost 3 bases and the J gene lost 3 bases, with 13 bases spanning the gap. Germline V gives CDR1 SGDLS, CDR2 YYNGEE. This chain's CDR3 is CASSATAGNYEQYF. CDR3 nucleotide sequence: TGTGCCAGCAGCGCCACAGCGGGTAACTACGAGCAGTACTTC.

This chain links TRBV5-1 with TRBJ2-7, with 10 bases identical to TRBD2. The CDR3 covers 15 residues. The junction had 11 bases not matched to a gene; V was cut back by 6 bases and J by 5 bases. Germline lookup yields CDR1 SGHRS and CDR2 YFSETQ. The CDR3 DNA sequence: TGCGCCAGCAAGAAAGCGGGAGGGCCGGAGGACGAGCAGTACTTC. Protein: CASKKAGGPEDEQYF. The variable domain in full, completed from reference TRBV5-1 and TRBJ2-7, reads KAGVTQTPRYLIKTRGQQVTLSCSPISGHRSVSWYQQTPGQGLQFLFEYFSETQRNKGNFPGRFSGRQFSNSRSEMNVSTLELGDSALYLCASKKAGGPEDEQYFGPGTRLTVT.

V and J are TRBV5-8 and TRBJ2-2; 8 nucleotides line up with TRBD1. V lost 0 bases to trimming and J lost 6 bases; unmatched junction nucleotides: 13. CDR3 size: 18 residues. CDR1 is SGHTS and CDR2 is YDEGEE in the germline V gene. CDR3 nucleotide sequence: TGTGCCAGCAGCTTGGGAGGTTTTCGGACAGGGAGTTCCGGGGAGCTGTTTTTT. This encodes CASSLGGFRTGSSGELFF.

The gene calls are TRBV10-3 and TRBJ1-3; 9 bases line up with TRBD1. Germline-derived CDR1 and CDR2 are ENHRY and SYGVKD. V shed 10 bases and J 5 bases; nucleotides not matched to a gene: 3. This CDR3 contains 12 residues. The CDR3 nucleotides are TGTGCCAGCGGACAGGGGAGAAACACCATATATTTT. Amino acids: CASGQGRNTIYF.

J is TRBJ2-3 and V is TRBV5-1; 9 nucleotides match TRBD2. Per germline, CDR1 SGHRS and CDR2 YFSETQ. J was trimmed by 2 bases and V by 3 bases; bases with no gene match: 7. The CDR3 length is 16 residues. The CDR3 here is CASSWRLAEITDTQYF. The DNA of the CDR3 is TGCGCCAGCAGCTGGCGACTAGCGGAGATCACAGATACGCAGTATTTT.

The CDR3: CASSYVLGVRQGQFF. The DNA of the CDR3 is TGTGCCAGCAGTTACGTTCTGGGCGTGAGACAGGGGCAGTTCTTC. The rearrangement joins TRBV6-5 to TRBJ2-1; 7 nucleotides line up with TRBD1. V lost 2 bases, J lost 12 bases, and 13 bases stayed unmatched. Germline V CDR1 and CDR2: MNHEY, SVGAGI. This CDR3 is built from 15 residues.

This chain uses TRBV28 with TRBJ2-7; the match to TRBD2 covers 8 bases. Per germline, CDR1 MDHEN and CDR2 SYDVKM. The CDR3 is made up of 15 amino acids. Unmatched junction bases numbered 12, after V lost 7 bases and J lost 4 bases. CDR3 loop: CASIPLGGGNYEQYF. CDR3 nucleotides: TGTGCCAGCATACCTCTCGGGGGGGGGAATTACGAGCAGTACTTC.

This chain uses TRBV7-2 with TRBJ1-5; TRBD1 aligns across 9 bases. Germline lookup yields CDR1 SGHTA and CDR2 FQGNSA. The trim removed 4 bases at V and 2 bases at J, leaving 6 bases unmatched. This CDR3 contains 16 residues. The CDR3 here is CASSWTGAGGNQPQHF. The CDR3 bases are TGTGCCAGCAGCTGGACAGGGGCGGGGGGCAATCAGCCCCAGCATTTT.

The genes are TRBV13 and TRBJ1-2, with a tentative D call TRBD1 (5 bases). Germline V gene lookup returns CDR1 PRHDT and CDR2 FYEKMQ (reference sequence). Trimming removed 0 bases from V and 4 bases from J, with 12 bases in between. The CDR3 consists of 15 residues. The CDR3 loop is CASSLGQGSGYGYTF. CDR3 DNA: TGTGCCAGCAGCTTAGGTCAGGGTTCAGGCTATGGCTACACCTTC.